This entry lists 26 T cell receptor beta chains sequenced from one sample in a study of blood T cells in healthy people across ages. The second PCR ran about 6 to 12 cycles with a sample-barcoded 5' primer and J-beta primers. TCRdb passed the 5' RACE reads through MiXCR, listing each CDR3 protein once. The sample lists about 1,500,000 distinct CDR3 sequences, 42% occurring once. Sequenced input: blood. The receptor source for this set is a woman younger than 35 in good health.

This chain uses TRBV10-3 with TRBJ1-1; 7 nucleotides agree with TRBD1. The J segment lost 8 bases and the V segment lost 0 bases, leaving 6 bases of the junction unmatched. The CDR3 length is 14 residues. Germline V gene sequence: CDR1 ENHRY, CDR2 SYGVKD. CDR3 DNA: TGTGCCATCAGTGAGTCGGCAGGGGGAGGAGAAGCTTTCTTT. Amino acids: CAISESAGGGEAFF.

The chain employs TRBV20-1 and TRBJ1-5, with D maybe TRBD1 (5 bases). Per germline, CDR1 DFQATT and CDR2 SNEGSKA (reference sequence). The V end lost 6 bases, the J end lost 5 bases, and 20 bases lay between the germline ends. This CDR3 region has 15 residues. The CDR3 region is CSARKIRGSDQPQHF. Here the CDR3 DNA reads TGCAGTGCCCGAAAGATAAGGGGATCAGATCAGCCCCAGCATTTT.

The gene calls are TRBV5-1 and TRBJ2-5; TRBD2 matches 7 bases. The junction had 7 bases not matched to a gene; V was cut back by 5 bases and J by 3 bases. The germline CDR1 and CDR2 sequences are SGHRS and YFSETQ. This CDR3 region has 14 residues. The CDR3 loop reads CASRSGATKETQYF. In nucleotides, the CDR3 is TGCGCCAGCAGAAGCGGGGCAACTAAAGAGACCCAGTACTTC.

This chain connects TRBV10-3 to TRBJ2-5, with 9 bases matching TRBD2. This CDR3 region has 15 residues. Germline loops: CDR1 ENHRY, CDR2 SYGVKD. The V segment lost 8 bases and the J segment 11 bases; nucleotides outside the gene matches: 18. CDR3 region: CAIGASGILMTEQYF. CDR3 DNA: TGTGCCATCGGGGCTAGCGGGATTCTCATGACTGAGCAGTACTTC.

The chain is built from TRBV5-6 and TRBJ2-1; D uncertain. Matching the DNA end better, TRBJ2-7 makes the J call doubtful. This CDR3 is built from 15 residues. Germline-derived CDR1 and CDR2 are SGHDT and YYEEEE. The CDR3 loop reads CASSPSKPSYNEQYF. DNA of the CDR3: TGTGCCAGCAGCCCGAGCAAACCCTCCTACAATGAGCAGTACTTC.

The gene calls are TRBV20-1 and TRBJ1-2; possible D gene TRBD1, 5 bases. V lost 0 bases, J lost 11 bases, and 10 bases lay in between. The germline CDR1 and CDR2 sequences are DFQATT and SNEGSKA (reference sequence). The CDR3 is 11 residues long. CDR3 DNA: TGCAGTGCTAGAGATCCCCCAGGGTACACCTTC. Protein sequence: CSARDPPGYTF.

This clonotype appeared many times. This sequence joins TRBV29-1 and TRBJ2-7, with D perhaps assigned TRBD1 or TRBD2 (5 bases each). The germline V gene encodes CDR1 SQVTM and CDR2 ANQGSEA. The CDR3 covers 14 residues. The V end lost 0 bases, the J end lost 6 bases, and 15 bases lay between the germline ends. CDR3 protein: CSVEEYGTTFEQYF. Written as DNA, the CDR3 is TGCAGCGTTGAAGAATACGGGACGACGTTCGAGCAGTACTTC.

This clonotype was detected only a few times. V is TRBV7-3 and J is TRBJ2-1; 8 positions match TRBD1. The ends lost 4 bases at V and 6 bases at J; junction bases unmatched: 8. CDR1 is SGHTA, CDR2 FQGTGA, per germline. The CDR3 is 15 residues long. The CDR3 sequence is CASSYGQGAINEQFF. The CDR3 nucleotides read TGTGCCAGCAGCTATGGACAGGGAGCTATCAATGAGCAGTTCTTC.

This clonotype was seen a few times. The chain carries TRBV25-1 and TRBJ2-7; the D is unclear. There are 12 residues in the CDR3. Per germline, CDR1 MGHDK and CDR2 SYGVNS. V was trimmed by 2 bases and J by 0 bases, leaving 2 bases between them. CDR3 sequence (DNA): TGTGCCAGCAGTGAAATCTCCTACGAGCAGTACTTC. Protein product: CASSEISYEQYF.

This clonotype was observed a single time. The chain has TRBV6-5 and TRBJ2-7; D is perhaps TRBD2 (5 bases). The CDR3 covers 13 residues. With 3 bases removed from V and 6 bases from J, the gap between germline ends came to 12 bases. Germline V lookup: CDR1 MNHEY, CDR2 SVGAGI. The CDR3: CASSYRAEGEQYF. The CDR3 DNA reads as TGTGCCAGCAGTTATCGGGCAGAGGGCGAGCAGTACTTC.

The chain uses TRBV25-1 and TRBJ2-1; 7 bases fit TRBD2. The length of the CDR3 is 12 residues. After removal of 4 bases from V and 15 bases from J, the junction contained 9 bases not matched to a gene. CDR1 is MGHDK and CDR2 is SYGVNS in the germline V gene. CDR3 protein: CASSASRTSSFF. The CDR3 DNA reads TGTGCCAGCAGTGCGTCTCGGACTAGTTCGTTCTTC.

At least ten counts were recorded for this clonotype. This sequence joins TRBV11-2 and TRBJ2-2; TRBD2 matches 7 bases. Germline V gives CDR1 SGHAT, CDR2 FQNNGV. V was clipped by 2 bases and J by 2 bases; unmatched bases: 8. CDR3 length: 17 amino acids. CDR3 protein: CASSLSWGRDNTGELFF. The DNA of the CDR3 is TGTGCCAGCAGCTTAAGCTGGGGGAGGGATAACACCGGGGAGCTGTTTTTT. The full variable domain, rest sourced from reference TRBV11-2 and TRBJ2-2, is EAGVAQSPRYKIIEKRQSVAFWCNPISGHATLYWYQQILGQGPKLLIQFQNNGVVDDSQLPKDRFSAERLKGVDSTLKIQPAKLEDSAVYLCASSLSWGRDNTGELFFGEGSRLTVL.

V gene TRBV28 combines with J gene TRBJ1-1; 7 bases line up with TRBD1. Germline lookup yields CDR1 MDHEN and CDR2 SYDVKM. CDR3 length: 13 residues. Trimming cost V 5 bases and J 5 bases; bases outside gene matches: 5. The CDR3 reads CASSTTGRTEAFF. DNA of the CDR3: TGTGCCAGCAGTACGACAGGGCGGACTGAAGCTTTCTTT. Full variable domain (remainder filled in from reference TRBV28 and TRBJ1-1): DVKVTQSSRYLVKRTGEKVFLECVQDMDHENMFWYRQDPGLGLRLIYFSYDVKMKEKGDIPEGYSVSREKKERFSLILESASTNQTSMYLCASSTTGRTEAFFGQGTRLTVV.

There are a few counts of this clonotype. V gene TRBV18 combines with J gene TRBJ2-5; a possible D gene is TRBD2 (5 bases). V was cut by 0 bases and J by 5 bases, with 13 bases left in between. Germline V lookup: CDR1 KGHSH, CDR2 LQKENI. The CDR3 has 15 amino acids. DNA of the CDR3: TGTGCCAGCTCACCACCCAGAACGGGCGGGGAGACCCAGTACTTC. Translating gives CASSPPRTGGETQYF.

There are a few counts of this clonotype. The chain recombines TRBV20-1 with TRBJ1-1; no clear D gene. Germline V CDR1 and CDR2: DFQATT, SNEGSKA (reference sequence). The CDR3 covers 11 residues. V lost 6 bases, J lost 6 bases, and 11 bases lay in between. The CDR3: CSAPRASEAFF. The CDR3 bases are TGCAGTGCCCCTCGGGCTTCTGAAGCTTTCTTT.

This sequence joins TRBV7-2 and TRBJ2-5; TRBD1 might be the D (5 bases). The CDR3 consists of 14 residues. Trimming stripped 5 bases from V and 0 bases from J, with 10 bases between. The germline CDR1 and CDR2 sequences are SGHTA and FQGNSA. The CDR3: CASSHRMYQETQYF. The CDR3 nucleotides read TGTGCCAGCAGCCACAGGATGTACCAAGAGACCCAGTACTTC.

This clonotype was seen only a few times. The CDR3 DNA is TGTGCCAGCAGTTCCCTGTCCAACGATGAGCAGTTCTTC. Translation gives CASSSLSNDEQFF. This chain links TRBV6-5 with TRBJ2-1; D is unclear. There are 13 residues in the CDR3. The germline CDR1 and CDR2 sequences are MNHEY and SVGAGI. Trimming removed 4 bases at V and 8 bases at J, with 12 bases between.

The CDR3 DNA follows: TGTGCCAGCAGCCCCGGGACAGGGGATTTTGAGCAGTTCTTC. Translated: CASSPGTGDFEQFF. The chain has TRBV13 and TRBJ2-1; 10 bases line up with TRBD1. Germline V CDR1 and CDR2: PRHDT, FYEKMQ (reference sequence). V gave up 5 bases and J gave up 9 bases; unmatched junction bases: 7. CDR3 length: 14 amino acids.

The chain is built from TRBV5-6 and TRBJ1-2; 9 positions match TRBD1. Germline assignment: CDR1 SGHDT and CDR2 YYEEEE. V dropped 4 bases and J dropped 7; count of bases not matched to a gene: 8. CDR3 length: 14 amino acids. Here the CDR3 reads CASSRNRGLGGYTF. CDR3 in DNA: TGTGCCAGCAGCCGAAACAGGGGGCTCGGTGGCTACACCTTC.

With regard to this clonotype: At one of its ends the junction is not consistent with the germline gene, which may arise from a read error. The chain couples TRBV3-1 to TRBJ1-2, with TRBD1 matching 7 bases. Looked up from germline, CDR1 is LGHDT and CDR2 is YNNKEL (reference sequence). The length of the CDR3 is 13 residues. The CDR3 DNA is TGTGTCAGCAGCCAACGACAGGGCGGCGGCTACACCTTC. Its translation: CVSSQRQGGGYTF.

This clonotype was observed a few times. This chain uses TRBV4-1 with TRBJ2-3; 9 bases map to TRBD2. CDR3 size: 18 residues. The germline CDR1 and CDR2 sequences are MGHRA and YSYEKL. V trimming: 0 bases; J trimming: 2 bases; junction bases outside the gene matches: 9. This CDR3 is CASSQDPAGGLVTDTQYF. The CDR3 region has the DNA TGCGCCAGCAGCCAAGATCCAGCGGGAGGCCTCGTCACAGATACGCAGTATTTT.

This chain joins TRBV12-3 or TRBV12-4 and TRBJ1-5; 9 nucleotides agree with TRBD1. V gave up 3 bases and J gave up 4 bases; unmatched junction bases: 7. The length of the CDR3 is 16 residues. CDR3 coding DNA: TGTGCCAGCAGTTTTCACTTGACAGGGGGGAATCAGCCCCAGCATTTT. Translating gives CASSFHLTGGNQPQHF.

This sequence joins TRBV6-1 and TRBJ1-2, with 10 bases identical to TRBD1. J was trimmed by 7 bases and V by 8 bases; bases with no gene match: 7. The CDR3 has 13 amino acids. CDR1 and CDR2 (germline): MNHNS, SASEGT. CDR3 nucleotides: TGTGCCAGCCAGGGACAGGGGATATCTGGCTACACCTTC. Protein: CASQGQGISGYTF.

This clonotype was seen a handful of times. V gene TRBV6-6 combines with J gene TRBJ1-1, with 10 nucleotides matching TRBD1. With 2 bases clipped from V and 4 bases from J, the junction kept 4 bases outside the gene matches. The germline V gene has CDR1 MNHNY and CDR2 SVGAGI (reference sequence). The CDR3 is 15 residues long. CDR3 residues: CASSYRGQGFTEAFF. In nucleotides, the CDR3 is TGTGCCAGCAGTTACAGGGGACAGGGGTTCACTGAAGCTTTCTTT.

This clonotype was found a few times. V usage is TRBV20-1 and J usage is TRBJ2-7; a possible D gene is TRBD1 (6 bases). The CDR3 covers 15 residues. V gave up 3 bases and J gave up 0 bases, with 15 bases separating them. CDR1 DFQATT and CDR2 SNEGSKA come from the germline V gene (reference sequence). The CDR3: CSASGVRGHSYEQYF. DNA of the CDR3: TGCAGTGCTAGTGGGGTCAGGGGTCACTCCTACGAGCAGTACTTC.

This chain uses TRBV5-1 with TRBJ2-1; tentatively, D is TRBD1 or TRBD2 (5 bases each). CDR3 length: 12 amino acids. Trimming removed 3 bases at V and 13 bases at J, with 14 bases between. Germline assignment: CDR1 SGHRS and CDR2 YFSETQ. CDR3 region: CASSSGTLPQFF. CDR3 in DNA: TGCGCCAGCAGCTCTGGGACCCTCCCTCAGTTCTTC.